This T cell receptor (beta chain) is drawn from a study of blood T cell repertoires in COVID-19. Study-level information: Some COVID-19 samples were acute and others convalescent; all came from the United States, Italy and Spain.

Trimming cost V 0 bases and J 5 bases, with 8 bases left between them. Germline V gene data show CDR1 as SGHRS and CDR2 as YFSETQ. This CDR3 spans 14 amino acids. In the original workflow: Amplification with reference gene primers provided the estimates of nucleated cell counts. Here immunoSEQ multiplex PCR was the method, and the copy in TCRdb shows in-frame clones only, minus some. For V, J and clone size, that table is used; D and trimming come from the DNA. The sample has more than 200,000 clones, approximately 86% seen once; the top ten hold roughly 4.6%. The specimen sequenced was peripheral blood. The V call is TRBV5-1, the J call TRBJ2-2, with D tentatively TRBD2 (5 bases). The clonotype was recovered from a woman aged 80 or over with active or convalescent COVID-19. CDR3 sequence (DNA): TGCGCCAGCAGCTTGGTACCGGGGACCGGGGAGCTGTTTTTT. This sequence encodes CASSLVPGTGELFF.